The 25 T cell receptor beta chains listed next were all sequenced from one sample in a study of tumor-infiltrating lymphocytes in localized non-small cell lung cancer. Assay: immunoSEQ multiplex PCR; the TCRdb copy retains only in-frame clones and omits some. The sample includes roughly 9,900 clones, roughly 60% of them seen just once. The sample comprised lung tumor tissue. The receptor source for this set is a human donor with non-small cell lung cancer.

The chain has TRBV11-2 and TRBJ2-1, with 8 bases identical to TRBD2. Germline CDR1 is SGHAT and CDR2 is FQNNGV. Losses at the gene ends were 5 bases for V and 9 bases for J; bases not matched to a gene: 12. The CDR3 covers 15 residues. CDR3 residues: CASSPSGGVFGEQFF. CDR3 in DNA: TGTGCCAGCAGCCCCTCCGGGGGGGTATTTGGTGAGCAGTTCTTC.

The chain combines TRBV29-1 with TRBJ2-3; 9 nucleotides align to TRBD2. The V segment lost 3 bases and the J segment 1 base; nucleotides outside the gene matches: 2. CDR3 length: 14 residues. The germline gives CDR1 SQVTM, CDR2 ANQGSEA. This CDR3 reads CSVDPSGGTDTQYF. The CDR3 DNA reads as TGCAGCGTTGATCCTAGCGGGGGCACAGATACGCAGTATTTT.

The chain links TRBV23-1 to TRBJ2-6; TRBD1 agrees at 10 bases. TRBV23-1 is noted as an ORF with a role that remains uncertain. This CDR3 has 21 amino acids. The V gene end was trimmed by 4 bases and the J gene end by 0 bases; junction bases not matched to a gene: 15. The CDR3 nucleotides are TGCGCCAGCAGTCCCTATTATCGACAGGGGGCTACAATCTCTGGGGCCAACGTCCTGACTTTC. Protein sequence: CASSPYYRQGATISGANVLTF.

CDR3 bases: TGTGCCAGCAGCCCTCTTCCCGGGACAGGGGCCTACGAGCAGTACTTC. This codes for CASSPLPGTGAYEQYF. The rearrangement links TRBV14 to TRBJ2-5, with 10 bases fitting TRBD1. The DNA end is a closer match to TRBJ2-7, so the J assignment may be wrong. The CDR3 contains 16 residues. Germline lookup yields CDR1 SGHDN and CDR2 FVKESK.

The rearrangement uses TRBV7-2 and TRBJ2-3; D may match TRBD1 or TRBD2 (5 bases each). Trimming left V 2 bases short and J 0 bases short, with 18 bases between. CDR1 SGHTA and CDR2 FQGNSA come from the germline V gene. The CDR3 sequence is 18 residues long. CDR3 protein: CASSLRAGGLGSTDTQYF. The CDR3 DNA follows: TGTGCCAGCAGCTTAAGGGCTGGGGGATTAGGAAGCACAGATACGCAGTATTTT.

The table lists this clone with a few counts. This chain links TRBV5-1 with TRBJ2-1; 9 bases are shared with TRBD2. The CDR3 length is 12 residues. The V segment lost 2 bases and the J segment 9 bases; nucleotides outside the gene matches: 0. CDR1 is SGHRS and CDR2 is YFSETQ in the germline V gene. This CDR3 is CASSLLAGEQFF. The DNA for the CDR3 is TGCGCCAGCAGCTTACTAGCGGGTGAGCAGTTCTTC.

There are a few counts of this clone. The rearrangement uses TRBV7-9 and TRBJ1-2, with no clear D. Deletions cut 5 bases from V and 4 bases from J, with 11 bases between. The length of the CDR3 is 13 residues. The germline gives CDR1 SEHNR, CDR2 FQNEAQ (reference sequence). This chain's CDR3 is CASSPPGRYGYTF. DNA of the CDR3: TGTGCCAGCAGCCCCCCCGGACGCTATGGCTACACCTTC.

This sequence joins TRBV7-2 and TRBJ1-5, with 7 bases matching TRBD1. The CDR3 runs 15 residues. V lost 8 bases and J lost 1; bases outside the gene matches: 8. The germline CDR1 and CDR2 sequences are SGHTA and FQGNSA. CDR3 amino acids: CASRWGQRSNQPQHF. DNA of the CDR3: TGTGCCAGCCGATGGGGACAGAGGAGCAATCAGCCCCAGCATTTT.

The chain combines TRBV14 with TRBJ1-2; D unresolved. Trimming took 2 bases from V and 2 from J, leaving 6 bases between them. Germline assignment: CDR1 SGHDN and CDR2 FVKESK. CDR3 length: 13 amino acids. The CDR3 DNA reads as TGTGCCAGCAGCCAACAGGTCAACTATGGCTACACCTTC. It translates to CASSQQVNYGYTF. Together with reference TRBV14 and TRBJ1-2, the CDR3 gives the full variable domain: EAGVTQFPSHSVIEKGQTVTLRCDPISGHDNLYWYRRVMGKEIKFLLHFVKESKQDESGMPNNRFLAERTGGTYSTLKVQPAELEDSGVYFCASSQQVNYGYTFGSGTRLTVV.

This chain connects TRBV5-6 to TRBJ2-1; D perhaps matches TRBD1 (6 bases). The V end was cut by 4 bases, the J end by 0 bases, with 14 bases between. CDR1 SGHDT and CDR2 YYEEEE come from the germline V gene. CDR3 size: 16 residues. The DNA for the CDR3 is TGTGCCAGCAGCCCCGCCGGGACAAGCTCCTACAATGAGCAGTTCTTC. The encoded protein is CASSPAGTSSYNEQFF.

In its sample, this clone was seen a few times. The chain couples TRBV9 to TRBJ1-2, with D hard to call. CDR1 and CDR2 (germline): SGDLS, YYNGEE. The CDR3 extends over 12 amino acids. Trimming left V 0 bases short and J 3 bases short, with 3 bases between. The CDR3 loop reads CASSVEDYGYTF. In DNA, the CDR3 is TGTGCCAGCAGCGTAGAGGACTATGGCTACACCTTC.

This clone is medium-sized within its sample. This rearrangement joins TRBV19 to TRBJ2-3; D not resolved. Trimming removed 2 bases at V and 6 bases at J, with 3 bases between. There are 11 residues in the CDR3. Germline lookup yields CDR1 LNHDA and CDR2 SQIVND (reference sequence). The DNA of the CDR3 is TGTGCCAGTAGTATAAGGGATACGCAGTATTTT. Translation gives CASSIRDTQYF. The whole variable domain, remainder taken from reference TRBV19 and TRBJ2-3, is DGGITQSPKYLFRKEGQNVTLSCEQNLNHDAMYWYRQDPGQGLRLIYYSQIVNDFQKGDIAEGYSVSREKKESFPLTVTSAQKNPTAFYLCASSIRDTQYFGPGTRLTVL.

This clone was observed a few times. At one end the junction does not follow the germline gene, possibly because of a read error. The chain has TRBV5-6 and TRBJ1-3; no clear D gene. The CDR3 contains 8 residues. Germline V CDR1 and CDR2: SGHDT, YYEEEE. CDR3 loop: CASRPPNF. The CDR3 DNA sequence: TGTGCCAGCAGACCGCCAAATTTT. The full variable domain, in which reference TRBV5-6 and TRBJ1-3 provide the parts outside the CDR3, is DAGVTQSPTHLIKTRGQQVTLRCSPKSGHDTVSWYQQALGQGPQFIFQYYEEEERQRGNFPDRFSGHQFPNYSSELNVNALLLGDSALYLCASRPPNFGEGSWLTVV.

The chain combines TRBV7-9 with TRBJ2-1; possibly TRBD1 for D (6 bases). CDR3 length equals 12 residues. V was trimmed by 5 bases and J by 13 bases, leaving 15 bases between them. Germline-derived CDR1 and CDR2 are SEHNR and FQNEAQ (reference sequence). CDR3 region: CASSRDRSTQFF. CDR3 in DNA: TGTGCCAGCAGCCGCGACAGGTCTACACAGTTCTTC.

V gene TRBV2 combines with J gene TRBJ2-7, with 16 bases aligning to TRBD2. The CDR3 runs 13 residues. Germline V gene sequence: CDR1 SNHLY, CDR2 FYNNEI. With 8 bases clipped from V and 9 bases from J, the junction kept 4 bases outside the gene matches. The CDR3 region is CASGGLAGGPQYF. The CDR3 region has the DNA TGTGCCAGCGGGGGACTAGCGGGAGGGCCGCAGTACTTC. The entire variable domain, with the rest obtained from reference TRBV2 and TRBJ2-7, is as follows: EPEVTQTPSHQVTQMGQEVILRCVPISNHLYFYWYRQILGQKVEFLVSFYNNEISEKSEIFDDQFSVERPDGSNFTLKIRSTKLEDSAMYFCASGGLAGGPQYFGPGTRLTVT.

This chain connects TRBV28 to TRBJ1-2; maybe TRBD1 (6 bases). CDR1 is MDHEN and CDR2 is SYDVKM in the germline V gene. The V gene lost 8 bases and the J gene lost 3 bases, with 10 bases spanning the gap. CDR3 length: 12 residues. The DNA for the CDR3 is TGTGCCAGCGGCGGACAGTACTATGGCTACACCTTC. Amino acid sequence: CASGGQYYGYTF.

The chain combines TRBV29-1 with TRBJ2-3, with 8 bases fitting TRBD1. Germline CDR1 reads SQVTM; CDR2 reads ANQGSEA. This CDR3 region has 14 residues. The V segment lost 5 bases and the J segment 2 bases; nucleotides outside the gene matches: 6. The CDR3 bases are TGCAGCGTTCCTGGACAGGGCAACACAGATACGCAGTATTTT. Translating it yields CSVPGQGNTDTQYF.

The rearrangement uses TRBV5-4 and TRBJ2-5; D ambiguous. Trimming took 0 bases from V and 2 from J, leaving 8 bases between them. Germline V lookup: CDR1 SGHNT, CDR2 YYREEE (reference sequence). The CDR3 has 14 amino acids. In DNA, the CDR3 is TGTGCCAGCAGCTTGGACTATCTTCAAGAGACCCAGTACTTC. It translates to CASSLDYLQETQYF. The entire variable domain, with the rest obtained from reference TRBV5-4 and TRBJ2-5, is as follows: ETGVTQSPTHLIKTRGQQVTLRCSSQSGHNTVSWYQQALGQGPQFIFQYYREEENGRGNFPPRFSGLQFPNYSSELNVNALELDDSALYLCASSLDYLQETQYFGPGTRLLVL.

In this sample, this clone turned up once. CDR3: CASSFQGFAGETQYF. DNA of the CDR3: TGTGCCAGCAGCTTCCAGGGGTTCGCAGGCGAGACCCAGTACTTC. The V and J genes are TRBV7-2 and TRBJ2-5, with D maybe TRBD1 (6 bases). Germline values: CDR1 SGHTA, CDR2 FQGNSA. Trimming cost V 3 bases and J 5 bases, with 16 bases left between them. CDR3 size: 15 residues.

The sample holds a few counts of this clone. The CDR3 here is CASSLTGPTGELFF. The CDR3, as DNA: TGTGCCAGCAGTTTAACGGGGCCTACCGGGGAGCTGTTTTTT. V gene TRBV9 combines with J gene TRBJ2-2, with D perhaps assigned TRBD1 or TRBD2 (5 bases each). Trimming removed 5 bases at V and 5 bases at J, with 13 bases between. This CDR3 contains 14 residues. CDR1 is SGDLS, CDR2 YYNGEE, per germline. Based on the CDR3 plus reference TRBV9 and TRBJ2-2, the full variable domain is DSGVTQTPKHLITATGQRVTLRCSPRSGDLSVYWYQQSLDQGLQFLIQYYNGEERAKGNILERFSAQQFPDLHSELNLSSLELGDSALYFCASSLTGPTGELFFGEGSRLTVL.

This clone was observed a few times. This chain links TRBV2 with TRBJ2-7, with TRBD2 identical over 7 bases. With V trimmed by 3 bases and J by 3 bases, 8 bases remained unmatched. Germline V lookup: CDR1 SNHLY, CDR2 FYNNEI. This CDR3 is built from 15 residues. CDR3 region: CASSDPPSGHYEQYF. DNA of the CDR3: TGTGCCAGCAGTGACCCGCCTAGCGGTCACTACGAGCAGTACTTC.

Only a few counts were recorded for this clone. The chain combines TRBV28 with TRBJ2-7; TRBD2 matches 10 bases. Germline CDR1 reads MDHEN; CDR2 reads SYDVKM. V was pared by 6 bases and J by 7 bases, with 9 bases of the junction left unmatched. This CDR3 is 14 amino acids long. As DNA, the CDR3 is TGTGCCAGCAGGAAAGGGACTAGCGTAAAAGAGCAGTACTTC. Translated: CASRKGTSVKEQYF.

The chain joins TRBV7-7 to TRBJ2-3, with TRBD2 matching over 11 bases. The V gene end was trimmed by 4 bases and the J gene end by 4 bases; junction bases not matched to a gene: 4. This CDR3 is 15 amino acids long. Germline V lookup: CDR1 SSHAT, CDR2 FNYEAQ (reference sequence). CDR3 protein: CASSSGLAVSDTQYF. The CDR3 nucleotides are TGTGCCAGCAGCTCGGGACTAGCGGTATCAGATACGCAGTATTTT.

The genes are TRBV29-1 and TRBJ2-7, with D uncertain. The CDR3 totals 12 residues. The germline gives CDR1 SQVTM, CDR2 ANQGSEA. V lost 4 bases, J lost 3 bases, and 10 bases lay in between. CDR3 sequence (DNA): TGCAGCGTTGCGCTAGTTGACTACGAGCAGTACTTC. The encoded protein is CSVALVDYEQYF.

The genes are TRBV5-1 and TRBJ2-2; D is perhaps TRBD1 (8 bases). The CDR3 runs 15 residues. V was trimmed by 3 bases and J by 3 bases, leaving 12 bases between them. Germline CDR1 and CDR2: SGHRS and YFSETQ. In DNA, the CDR3 is TGCGCCAGCAGCTGGACAGGGAGGGACACCGGGGAGCTGTTTTTT. Its translation: CASSWTGRDTGELFF.